This TCR beta chain was identified during a study of blood T cell repertoires in COVID-19. At the level of the study: The analysed material was cDNA or gDNA that came from T cells, B-cell-depleted T cells, or PBMCs.

This CDR3 is 14 amino acids long. The germline V gene has CDR1 SGHTA and CDR2 FQGTGA. After removal of 5 bases from V and 3 bases from J, the junction contained 3 bases not matched to a gene. Original analysis: Reference gene primer amplification gave nucleated cell count estimates. Profiled with immunoSEQ multiplex PCR; TCRdb holds only in-frame clones, not every one. For V, J and clone size, that table is used; D and trimming come from the DNA. The table includes over 150,000 clones, roughly nine tenths detected once. The receptor was isolated from a man between 50 and 59 years old with acute or convalescent COVID-19. This sequence joins TRBV7-3 and TRBJ1-1; 10 bases align to TRBD1. The specimen was peripheral blood. The DNA for the CDR3 is TGTGCCAGCAGCCGGACAGGGGGTGACACTGAAGCTTTCTTT. It specifies CASSRTGGDTEAFF.